The 4 T cell receptor beta chains in this list originate from one sample, sequenced in a study of T cell responses to AZD1222 COVID-19 vaccine. TCRdb's table, derived via immunoSEQ multiplex PCR, lists solely in-frame clones and lacks some. The table lists approximately 180,000 clones, approximately 90% of them singletons. Sequencing used peripheral blood, obtained on day 0 of AZD1222 vaccination. The receptors come from an adult in good health.

The chain recombines TRBV4-3 with TRBJ1-1, with 8 positions matching TRBD1. CDR3 size: 15 residues. Germline assignment: CDR1 LGHNA and CDR2 YSLEER. The V and J ends lost 2 bases and 5 bases, in that order; junction bases with no gene match: 7. The CDR3 reads CASSQSLRTGTEAFF. The CDR3 bases are TGCGCCAGCAGCCAAAGCTTGCGGACAGGGACTGAAGCTTTCTTT.

The chain couples TRBV4-3 to TRBJ1-1, with D unclear. Trimming removed 1 base at V and 3 bases at J, with 9 bases between. This CDR3 region has 14 residues. The V gene's germline CDR1 is LGHNA and CDR2 YSLEER. In nucleotides, the CDR3 is TGCGCCAGCAGCCAAGTCTCTAGGGACACTGAAGCTTTCTTT. Amino acids: CASSQVSRDTEAFF.

The genes are TRBV6-6 and TRBJ2-5; 9 nucleotides match TRBD2. V lost 2 bases and J lost 3; bases outside the gene matches: 4. Looked up from germline, CDR1 is MNHNY and CDR2 is SVGAGI (reference sequence). This CDR3 is 15 amino acids long. CDR3 DNA sequence: TGTGCCAGCAGTTACCCAGAGCGGGGGGAAGAGACCCAGTACTTC. It codes for CASSYPERGEETQYF.

This chain links TRBV6-2 or TRBV6-3 with TRBJ1-2; TRBD1 might be the D (6 bases). The CDR3 is 18 amino acids. V gave up 0 bases and J gave up 0 bases, with 17 bases separating them. CDR1 is MNHEY and CDR2 is SVGEGT in the germline V gene. CDR3 in DNA: TGTGCCAGCAGTTACTCGGGCCTTGACAGGCCATCTAACTATGGCTACACCTTC. Amino acid sequence: CASSYSGLDRPSNYGYTF.